The sequence of this T cell receptor beta chain was determined in a study of spatial heterogeneity in lung cancer. The wider study: In tumor regions TCR transcript counts correlated strongly with a matched bulk RNA-seq T cell module score.

Time point: sample taken at primary tumor resection. The donors, approximately 66 patients with untreated early-stage non-small cell lung cancer, provided the samples. Tumor, nontumor lung or frozen PBMC supplied whole RNA that was sequenced unsorted. MiXCR, run by TCRdb on the 5' RACE reads, gives a single entry per CDR3 protein. This table holds about 13,000 distinct CDR3 sequences, 5.6% found once. General study results and limits: Mutation tallies in tumors tracked expanded intratumoral alpha and beta TCR counts.

The CDR3 is 18 residues long. Germline CDR1 reads MDHEN; CDR2 reads SYDVKM. J lost 0 bases, V lost 5 bases, and 14 bases had no gene match. This clonotype is categorized as medium-sized (0.01 to 0.1%). Its antigen is unidentified. Little can be read into the size of this beta chain, an off-target read in a library designed for alpha chains. V usage is TRBV28 and J usage is TRBJ2-3, with 7 bases lining up with TRBD2. The sequencing used lung tumor tissue, collected at surgery. The source of this sequence is a female donor with early-stage non-small cell lung cancer. The CDR3: CASSDLRLADPSTDTQYF. In DNA form, the CDR3 reads TGTGCCAGCAGTGACCTGAGACTAGCAGACCCTAGCACAGATACGCAGTATTTT.